This TCR beta chain was sequenced for a study of shared clonotypes between healthy human individuals. This clone was observed a few times. The protocol was immunoSEQ multiplex PCR, while the TCRdb copy is restricted to in-frame clones and leaves out a portion. The table records almost 750,000 clones, just under 75% of them present only once. The sequence derives from a woman aged 25 to 39 in good health. Sequenced input: memory CD4+ T cells sorted from blood. Subset described: CD45RA-negative fraction.

The CDR3 here is CASSTEGFTEAFF. The DNA for the CDR3 is TGTGCCAGCAGCACCGAGGGGTTCACTGAAGCTTTCTTT. The chain recombines TRBV6-1 with TRBJ1-1; a weak D match, TRBD1 (5 bases). Germline values: CDR1 MNHNS, CDR2 SASEGT. The CDR3 extends over 13 amino acids. The germline V and J ends were trimmed by 6 bases and 4 bases, with 12 bases remaining between them.